This TCR beta chain was observed in a study of a mutant IDH1 vaccine in newly diagnosed glioma. About the research overall: Patients got their first vaccination 4-6 weeks after radiotherapy alone, or with temozolomide cycles. Antecedent treatment encompassed radiotherapy, temozolomide, or their combination; the majority received both.

Sequencing used immunoSEQ multiplex PCR; TCRdb keeps in-frame clones, though not all of them. There are 35,000 to 40,000 clones in the sample; roughly 70% occur only once, and about 9.6% lies in the top ten. CDR1 SGHAT and CDR2 FQNNGV come from the germline V gene. The CDR3 contains 12 residues. V gave up 2 bases and J gave up 8 bases, with 9 bases separating them. Time point: week 47, end of study. A single vaccine dose contained 300 ug of mutant IDH1 20-mer peptide, and topical imiquimod was used with it. Eight vaccinations were given in weeks 1, 3, 5, 7, 11, 15, 19 and 23. This clone has just a few counts. Its antigen is as yet unknown.

The chain recombines TRBV11-2 with TRBJ1-2; D is unresolved. The sequence came from a man in his forties or fifties with glioma. The sample here was PBMCs, taken from a glioma patient whose treatment included an IDH1 peptide vaccine. The CDR3 nucleotides read TGTGCCAGCAGCTTAATGGGCGGCGGCTACACCTTC. The encoded protein is CASSLMGGGYTF.